These 11 T cell receptor beta chains were all obtained from the same sample, sequenced in a study of shared clonotypes between healthy human individuals. Data came from immunoSEQ multiplex PCR; TCRdb stores just in-frame clones and leaves some out. The sample comprises roughly 2,000,000 clones, just over 90% of which are singletons, and approximately 1.6% rests with the top ten. CD8 cells regarded as naive lacked CD45RO, were positively chosen for CCR7, and omitted terminally differentiated effector memory CD45RA+ cells. The sample consisted of naive CD8+ T cells from PBMCs. The receptor set was obtained from a man aged 18 to 30 in good health. Some clones in this sample may be carry-over from other donors' samples.

The V and J genes are TRBV19 and TRBJ2-7; TRBD2 might be the D (6 bases). Germline V CDR1 and CDR2: LNHDA, SQIVND (reference sequence). The CDR3 contains 12 residues. V lost 7 bases to trimming and J lost 6 bases, with 13 bases between them. The CDR3 loop reads CASTSGVSEQYF. DNA of the CDR3: TGTGCCAGTACATCGGGAGTTAGCGAGCAGTACTTC.

This chain links TRBV15 with TRBJ2-5, with 8 positions matching TRBD2. J gave up 5 bases and V 1 base, and 12 bases lay outside the gene matches. The germline V gene has CDR1 LNHNV and CDR2 YYDKDF (reference sequence). The CDR3 totals 17 residues. CDR3 nucleotides: TGTGCCACCAGCAGAGCCGCAAGCGGGAGTGAGGATGAGACCCAGTACTTC. This gives the protein CATSRAASGSEDETQYF.

On this clone: Additional DNA sequences in this sample encode the identical CDR3. The V call is TRBV7-9, the J call TRBJ2-7, with D uncertain. V shed 1 base and J shed 1 base, with 8 bases lying between them. The CDR3 length is 14 residues. Germline V gene sequence: CDR1 SEHNR, CDR2 FQNEAQ (reference sequence). The CDR3 here is CASSLVGQSYEQYF. CDR3 DNA: TGTGCCAGCAGCTTAGTGGGCCAATCCTACGAGCAGTACTTC.

This sequence joins TRBV9 and TRBJ1-5, with no clear D. CDR3 length: 14 residues. Trimming stripped 0 bases from V and 5 bases from J, with 9 bases between. Looked up from germline, CDR1 is SGDLS and CDR2 is YYNGEE. CDR3 protein: CASSVGADDQPQHF. The CDR3 nucleotides read TGTGCCAGCAGCGTAGGGGCTGATGATCAGCCCCAGCATTTT.

The chain recombines TRBV6-1 with TRBJ1-4; TRBD1 matches at 10 bases. CDR3 length equals 18 residues. CDR1 and CDR2 (germline): MNHNS, SASEGT. The V gene end was trimmed by 3 bases and the J gene end by 8 bases; junction bases not matched to a gene: 15. The CDR3 sequence is CASSDRDRGVLSGEKLFF. The CDR3 nucleotides are TGTGCCAGCAGTGACCGGGACAGGGGCGTCCTCAGTGGGGAAAAACTGTTTTTT.

The rearrangement uses TRBV28 and TRBJ1-1; TRBD1 is a possible D gene (6 bases). Germline CDR1 reads MDHEN; CDR2 reads SYDVKM. This CDR3 spans 15 amino acids. The V end lost 6 bases, the J end lost 1 base, and 15 bases lay between the germline ends. CDR3 region: CASRTRGGQNTEAFF. The CDR3 region has the DNA TGTGCCAGCAGAACCCGCGGGGGACAGAACACTGAAGCTTTCTTT. Combining the CDR3 with reference TRBV28 and TRBJ1-1 gives the whole variable domain DVKVTQSSRYLVKRTGEKVFLECVQDMDHENMFWYRQDPGLGLRLIYFSYDVKMKEKGDIPEGYSVSREKKERFSLILESASTNQTSMYLCASRTRGGQNTEAFFGQGTRLTVV.

CDR3 nucleotides: TGCGCCAGCAGCCAAGAATTCAGAGCTAATGAGCAGTTCTTC. Its translation: CASSQEFRANEQFF. The chain combines TRBV4-1 with TRBJ2-1; D remains unclear. The V gene's germline CDR1 is MGHRA and CDR2 YSYEKL. CDR3 length: 14 amino acids. The V end was cut by 0 bases, the J end by 7 bases, with 10 bases between.

This clone occurred once. The chain couples TRBV19 to TRBJ1-1; 9 bases fit TRBD1. This CDR3 region has 14 residues. Germline CDR1 reads LNHDA; CDR2 reads SQIVND (reference sequence). J was trimmed by 8 bases and V by 5 bases; bases with no gene match: 9. This chain's CDR3 is CASSARTGVPEAFF. DNA of the CDR3: TGTGCCAGTAGTGCTCGGACAGGGGTTCCGGAAGCTTTCTTT.

This clone was seen only once. The chain recombines TRBV27 with TRBJ2-1, with TRBD2 as a possible D gene (7 bases). Germline V gives CDR1 MNHEY, CDR2 SMNVEV (reference sequence). This CDR3 contains 15 residues. Trimming left V 4 bases short and J 0 bases short, with 10 bases between. The CDR3 DNA follows: TGTGCCAGCAGTTGGGGGGGGCTCTCCTACAATGAGCAGTTCTTC. Translating gives CASSWGGLSYNEQFF.

This clone appeared a single time. The J gene is TRBJ2-2, the V gene TRBV15, with D perhaps matching TRBD2 (6 bases). Trimming pared 5 bases from V and 6 bases from J, leaving 19 bases between. CDR1 is LNHNV and CDR2 is YYDKDF in the germline V gene (reference sequence). The CDR3 contains 16 residues. The CDR3 loop reads CATSPGLEGIPGELFF. CDR3 DNA: TGTGCCACCAGCCCCGGTCTGGAGGGGATCCCCGGGGAGCTGTTTTTT.

The chain carries TRBV5-5 and TRBJ1-3; D perhaps matches TRBD1 (6 bases). V dropped 7 bases and J dropped 2 bases, with 10 bases sitting between them. CDR3 length: 13 amino acids. Germline CDR1 SGHKS, CDR2 YYEKEE (reference sequence). The CDR3: CASGGGAGNTIYF. The CDR3 DNA reads as TGTGCCAGCGGCGGGGGCGCTGGAAACACCATATATTTT.